Below are 27 T cell receptor beta chains sequenced from a single sample in a study of control samples from healthy donors and cancer patients. Sequencing was performed with immunoSEQ multiplex PCR; in TCRdb, only in-frame clones are kept and a portion is missing. The table shows over 60,000 clones, with approximately 85% occurring only once. Sequenced input: blood. These receptor sequences come from a man aged 35-49 years in good health.

V usage is TRBV3-1 (or the pseudogene TRBV3-2) and J usage is TRBJ1-3; 7 nucleotides agree with TRBD1. The CDR3 covers 15 residues. The V gene end was trimmed by 4 bases and the J gene end by 3 bases; junction bases not matched to a gene: 6. Per germline, CDR1 LGHDT and CDR2 YNNKEL (reference sequence). The CDR3 protein is CASSPPGGGGNTIYF. The CDR3 nucleotides read TGTGCCAGCAGCCCGCCAGGGGGAGGTGGAAACACCATATATTTT.

V usage is TRBV28 and J usage is TRBJ1-4; possible D gene TRBD1, 5 bases. The CDR3 consists of 14 residues. Germline V gene data show CDR1 as MDHEN and CDR2 as SYDVKM. V dropped 8 bases and J dropped 4 bases, with 14 bases sitting between them. CDR3 residues: CASAPGRGNEKLFF. As DNA, the CDR3 is TGTGCCAGCGCCCCAGGGAGGGGTAATGAAAAACTGTTTTTT.

This chain uses TRBV19 with TRBJ2-7; 8 positions match TRBD2. The CDR3 is 15 amino acids. Germline V gives CDR1 LNHDA, CDR2 SQIVND (reference sequence). The ends lost 3 bases at V and 2 bases at J; junction bases unmatched: 6. CDR3 coding DNA: TGTGCCAGTAGTATGCGCCTAGCGGGTACCTACGAGCAGTACTTC. Translated, it gives CASSMRLAGTYEQYF. The whole variable domain, filled in from reference TRBV19 and TRBJ2-7, reads DGGITQSPKYLFRKEGQNVTLSCEQNLNHDAMYWYRQDPGQGLRLIYYSQIVNDFQKGDIAEGYSVSREKKESFPLTVTSAQKNPTAFYLCASSMRLAGTYEQYFGPGTRLTVT.

The chain carries TRBV5-4 and TRBJ1-1; 9 bases agree with TRBD1. This CDR3 is 13 amino acids long. Germline CDR1 reads SGHNT; CDR2 reads YYREEE (reference sequence). J lost 6 bases, V lost 5 bases, and 5 bases had no gene match. CDR3 sequence: CASSYNRGPEAFF. The CDR3, as DNA: TGTGCCAGCAGTTACAACAGGGGGCCTGAAGCTTTCTTT.

The gene calls are TRBV6-2 or TRBV6-3 and TRBJ1-5, with TRBD1 as a possible D gene (6 bases). This CDR3 comprises 16 residues. Germline values: CDR1 MNHEY, CDR2 SVGEGT. The V end lost 6 bases, the J end lost 2 bases, and 17 bases lay between the germline ends. CDR3 DNA sequence: TGTGCCAGCAGCCCCAGGGGAGAGGTGGGCAATCAGCCCCAGCATTTT. Amino acids: CASSPRGEVGNQPQHF.

The rearrangement links TRBV7-2 to TRBJ1-3; tentative D call: TRBD1 (5 bases). The CDR3 consists of 16 residues. V lost 3 bases and J lost 0, with 12 bases in between. The germline V gene has CDR1 SGHTA and CDR2 FQGNSA. CDR3 protein: CASSFGGYYSGNTIYF. The CDR3 DNA follows: TGTGCCAGCAGCTTCGGGGGGTATTACTCTGGAAACACCATATATTTT.

V and J are TRBV7-2 and TRBJ1-1; no firm D call. Looked up from germline, CDR1 is SGHTA and CDR2 is FQGNSA. V lost 1 base and J lost 3, with 15 bases in between. This CDR3 region has 16 residues. This CDR3 reads CASSLERRAVDTEAFF. The CDR3 DNA reads as TGTGCCAGCAGCTTAGAACGGAGGGCGGTGGACACTGAAGCTTTCTTT.

The chain combines TRBV5-1 with TRBJ2-7; D remains ambiguous. V was clipped by 7 bases and J by 0 bases, with 14 bases between them. CDR3 length: 14 residues. Per the germline V gene, CDR1 is SGHRS and CDR2 is YFSETQ. CDR3 protein: CASRSRSFSYEQYF. The CDR3, as DNA: TGCGCCAGCCGCTCTCGTAGTTTCTCCTACGAGCAGTACTTC.

As DNA, the CDR3 is TGTGCCAGCAGCTTAGTGGCCGGGGGCAGGGGGCCTGGCTACACCTTC. This codes for CASSLVAGGRGPGYTF. This chain links TRBV7-6 with TRBJ1-2; 8 bases match TRBD1. The length of the CDR3 is 16 residues. CDR1 SGHVS and CDR2 FNYEAQ come from the germline V gene. The V segment lost 1 base and the J segment 7 bases; nucleotides outside the gene matches: 11.

The rearrangement links TRBV18 to TRBJ2-7; D uncertain. V lost 2 bases to trimming and J lost 1 base, with 12 bases between them. CDR1 is KGHSH and CDR2 is LQKENI in the germline V gene. The CDR3 is 15 amino acids. CDR3 region: CASSPGAPGSYEQYF. The CDR3 DNA is TGTGCCAGCTCACCAGGAGCTCCGGGTTCCTACGAGCAGTACTTC.

V gene TRBV30 combines with J gene TRBJ1-1; perhaps TRBD1 as D (6 bases). This CDR3 contains 12 residues. V was trimmed by 2 bases and J by 4 bases, leaving 8 bases between them. Germline V gives CDR1 GTSNPN, CDR2 SVGIG (reference sequence). This CDR3 is CAWSRGPTEAFF. In nucleotides, the CDR3 is TGTGCCTGGAGTCGGGGGCCCACTGAAGCTTTCTTT.

This chain connects TRBV6-1 to TRBJ2-7, with D unresolved. V lost 2 bases and J 2 bases, leaving 4 bases between the germline ends. Germline CDR1 is MNHNS and CDR2 is SASEGT. The CDR3 is 12 residues long. CDR3 sequence: CASSESPYEQYF. CDR3 sequence (DNA): TGTGCCAGCAGTGAAAGCCCCTACGAGCAGTACTTC.

The chain has TRBV29-1 and TRBJ2-7; 7 nucleotides agree with TRBD2. In germline, CDR1 is SQVTM, CDR2 ANQGSEA. The CDR3 loop spans 14 amino acids. The V gene end was trimmed by 3 bases and the J gene end by 1 base; junction bases not matched to a gene: 6. The CDR3 region is CSVDRNSGSYEQYF. In DNA form, the CDR3 reads TGCAGCGTTGATCGTAATAGCGGGTCCTACGAGCAGTACTTC.

This clone was observed once. This chain connects TRBV6-5 to TRBJ1-6; D is possibly TRBD1 (5 bases). V was cut by 4 bases and J by 6 bases, with 10 bases left in between. Germline V gene lookup returns CDR1 MNHEY and CDR2 SVGAGI. This CDR3 is built from 14 residues. The CDR3 loop reads CASSLDTLNSPLHF. Written as DNA, the CDR3 is TGTGCCAGCAGTTTGGACACCCTTAATTCACCCCTCCACTTT.

This clone was found a few times. The rearrangement links TRBV15 to TRBJ2-7; D not resolved. V was pared by 3 bases and J by 2 bases, with 11 bases between. Germline CDR1 reads LNHNV; CDR2 reads YYDKDF (reference sequence). The CDR3 loop spans 14 amino acids. The CDR3 reads CATSSWQVTYEQYF. In DNA form, the CDR3 reads TGTGCCACCAGCAGTTGGCAGGTGACCTACGAGCAGTACTTC.

The rearrangement joins TRBV9 to TRBJ2-2; 8 bases fit TRBD2. Germline V gene data show CDR1 as SGDLS and CDR2 as YYNGEE. The CDR3 has 17 amino acids. V lost 0 bases and J lost 3; bases outside the gene matches: 7. The CDR3 protein is CASSVGLAGGYTGELFF. The CDR3 DNA reads TGTGCCAGCAGCGTAGGTCTTGCGGGAGGATACACCGGGGAGCTGTTTTTT.

The chain joins TRBV5-4 to TRBJ2-1, with 8 bases matching TRBD2. The V and J ends lost 0 bases and 4 bases, in that order; junction bases with no gene match: 3. The length of the CDR3 is 15 residues. CDR1 is SGHNT, CDR2 YYREEE, per germline (reference sequence). DNA for the CDR3: TGTGCCAGCAGCTTGGGGCTAGCGGGTTACAATGAGCAGTTCTTC. Its translation: CASSLGLAGYNEQFF.

The chain combines TRBV2 with TRBJ1-2; maybe TRBD1 (6 bases). CDR3 length: 13 amino acids. Germline CDR1 is SNHLY and CDR2 is FYNNEI. Trimming took off 1 base at V and 8 bases at J, with 11 bases between the two ends. In nucleotides, the CDR3 is TGTGCCAGCAGTGAAGACAGGGTCGTGGGCTACACCTTC. Its translation: CASSEDRVVGYTF.

The V and J genes are TRBV2 and TRBJ2-2; 8 nucleotides line up with TRBD2. CDR1 and CDR2 from the germline V gene are SNHLY and FYNNEI. V shed 5 bases and J 6 bases; nucleotides not matched to a gene: 11. The CDR3 has 16 amino acids. The CDR3 region is CASSIHTGRAAGELFF. CDR3 DNA sequence: TGTGCCAGCAGTATCCATACCGGGAGGGCCGCCGGGGAGCTGTTTTTT. Variable domain in full (rest from reference TRBV2 and TRBJ2-2): EPEVTQTPSHQVTQMGQEVILRCVPISNHLYFYWYRQILGQKVEFLVSFYNNEISEKSEIFDDQFSVERPDGSNFTLKIRSTKLEDSAMYFCASSIHTGRAAGELFFGEGSRLTVL.

This clone has just one count. The J gene is TRBJ2-3, the V gene TRBV7-9; the match to TRBD2 covers 8 bases. Losses at the gene ends were 2 bases for V and 4 bases for J; bases not matched to a gene: 2. Germline values: CDR1 SEHNR, CDR2 FQNEAQ (reference sequence). The CDR3 spans 14 residues. The CDR3 DNA reads TGTGCCAGCAGCTTACTAGCGGGCCCAGATACGCAGTATTTT. Translation: CASSLLAGPDTQYF.

By frequency in the sample, this clone is medium-sized. The rearrangement links TRBV6-5 to TRBJ1-1; D is unclear. The CDR3 runs to 15 residues. The germline V and J ends were trimmed by 2 bases and 1 base, with 11 bases remaining between them. The V gene's germline CDR1 is MNHEY and CDR2 SVGAGI. In DNA, the CDR3 is TGTGCCAGCAGTTACGGGCACGAGCCGAACACTGAAGCTTTCTTT. Amino acids: CASSYGHEPNTEAFF.

The gene calls are TRBV2 and TRBJ2-7, with D perhaps TRBD1 or TRBD2 (5 bases each). Germline CDR1 SNHLY, CDR2 FYNNEI. This CDR3 contains 18 residues. V shed 5 bases and J shed 0 bases, with 23 bases lying between them. CDR3 in amino acids: CASSTTEGTVLSSYEQYF. CDR3 in DNA: TGTGCCAGCAGTACGACAGAAGGGACGGTTCTGAGCTCCTACGAGCAGTACTTC.

The chain couples TRBV5-1 to TRBJ2-5; TRBD2 aligns across 7 bases. The length of the CDR3 is 16 residues. Germline lookup yields CDR1 SGHRS and CDR2 YFSETQ. The V gene end was trimmed by 4 bases and the J gene end by 3 bases; junction bases not matched to a gene: 12. This CDR3 is CASSPQILANKETQYF. In DNA form, the CDR3 reads TGCGCCAGCAGCCCCCAAATACTAGCGAACAAAGAGACCCAGTACTTC.

The chain combines TRBV2 with TRBJ1-1; 8 bases are a match to TRBD1. Germline lookup yields CDR1 SNHLY and CDR2 FYNNEI. With V trimmed by 6 bases and J by 2 bases, 5 bases remained unmatched. The CDR3 contains 14 residues. The CDR3 sequence: CASSADRANTEAFF. DNA of the CDR3: TGTGCCAGCAGCGCGGACAGGGCCAACACTGAAGCTTTCTTT.

This clone has a single count. This sequence joins TRBV27 and TRBJ1-2, with 7 positions matching TRBD1. The length of the CDR3 is 14 residues. With V trimmed by 6 bases and J by 4 bases, 8 bases remained unmatched. Germline loops: CDR1 MNHEY, CDR2 SMNVEV (reference sequence). The CDR3, as DNA: TGTGCCAGCAGGAGAACGACAGGGACCTATGGCTACACCTTC. This translates into CASRRTTGTYGYTF.

The chain carries TRBV5-6 and TRBJ2-7; 7 bases map to TRBD1. Per germline, CDR1 SGHDT and CDR2 YYEEEE. V lost 4 bases, J lost 5 bases, and 6 bases stayed unmatched. The length of the CDR3 is 13 residues. CDR3 loop: CASSGPTGDEQYF. The CDR3 coding sequence is TGTGCCAGCAGCGGTCCAACAGGGGACGAGCAGTACTTC. Full variable domain (missing parts from reference TRBV5-6 and TRBJ2-7): DAGVTQSPTHLIKTRGQQVTLRCSPKSGHDTVSWYQQALGQGPQFIFQYYEEEERQRGNFPDRFSGHQFPNYSSELNVNALLLGDSALYLCASSGPTGDEQYFGPGTRLTVT.

This clone was recorded once. The chain carries TRBV19 and TRBJ1-1; D might be TRBD1 (5 bases). The CDR3 contains 14 residues. Germline assignment: CDR1 LNHDA and CDR2 SQIVND (reference sequence). Trimming removed 9 bases from V and 0 bases from J, with 14 bases in between. Here the CDR3 reads CASNWGGVNTEAFF. The DNA of the CDR3 is TGTGCCAGCAACTGGGGAGGGGTGAACACTGAAGCTTTCTTT.